These 15 T cell receptor beta chains were sequenced from one sample in a study of blood T cells in healthy people across ages (dated by TCRdb to 2014 to 2015). Library generation was performed with 5' RACE. Sequencing took place on an Illumina HiSeq 2500. A second about 6 to 11 cycle PCR used a sample-barcoded 5' primer and a J-beta primer mix. TCRdb reprocessing: public reads trimmed at Q25 with fastp, clones called with MiXCR, in-frame beta chains kept. Identical CDR3 protein sequences are pooled into one entry, listed with their most common genes and DNA. This sample lists about 1 million distinct CDR3 sequences; under 55% were detected once. The top ten hold about 19% of the sample. Sequencing used blood. Source of these receptors: a woman in her fifties or sixties in good health.

The rearrangement uses TRBV5-1 and TRBJ2-1; the D gene is possibly TRBD2 (5 bases). CDR1 SGHRS and CDR2 YFSETQ come from the germline V gene. This CDR3 is 16 amino acids long. V was shortened by 0 bases and J by 6 bases, with 16 bases between the two germline ends. CDR3 DNA: TGCGCCAGCAGCTTGGAACCGGGGTTGGGAGTCAATGAGCAGTTCTTC. Protein: CASSLEPGLGVNEQFF.

The chain couples TRBV27 to TRBJ2-1; 9 bases line up with TRBD1. This CDR3 spans 14 amino acids. With 5 bases clipped from V and 10 bases from J, the junction kept 9 bases outside the gene matches. Germline CDR1 and CDR2: MNHEY and SMNVEV (reference sequence). CDR3 coding DNA: TGTGCCAGCAGTGCCGGACAGGGGTTCTACGAGCAGTTCTTC. It translates to CASSAGQGFYEQFF.

The chain employs TRBV20-1 and TRBJ2-4; no firm D call. CDR1 and CDR2 (germline): DFQATT, SNEGSKA (reference sequence). V lost 0 bases and J lost 3, with 9 bases in between. The CDR3 has 14 amino acids. Written as DNA, the CDR3 is TGCAGTGCTAGAGACCCCGGTCACAAAAACATTCAGTACTTC. Encoded protein: CSARDPGHKNIQYF.

The chain carries TRBV11-2 and TRBJ2-4, with no clear D. The CDR3 sequence is 15 residues long. The V gene lost 1 base and the J gene lost 4 bases, with 11 bases spanning the gap. Germline V gene sequence: CDR1 SGHAT, CDR2 FQNNGV. The chain's CDR3 is CASSLGKARKNIQYF. The CDR3 DNA follows: TGTGCCAGCAGCTTAGGAAAAGCACGTAAAAACATTCAGTACTTC. Supplemented by reference TRBV11-2 and TRBJ2-4, the full variable domain reads EAGVAQSPRYKIIEKRQSVAFWCNPISGHATLYWYQQILGQGPKLLIQFQNNGVVDDSQLPKDRFSAERLKGVDSTLKIQPAKLEDSAVYLCASSLGKARKNIQYFGAGTRLSVL.

There are a few counts of this clonotype. The J gene is TRBJ2-7, the V gene TRBV20-1; a possible D gene is TRBD1 (5 bases). V was trimmed by 1 base and J by 0 bases, leaving 16 bases between them. Per the germline V gene, CDR1 is DFQATT and CDR2 is SNEGSKA (reference sequence). This CDR3 is built from 16 residues. The CDR3 nucleotides are TGCAGTGCTAGAGTCACTCTGACAGTCTCCTCCTACGAGCAGTACTTC. Its translation: CSARVTLTVSSYEQYF.

This clonotype has a handful of counts. This chain joins TRBV20-1 and TRBJ2-1; D possibly uses TRBD1 or TRBD2 (6 bases each). Germline loops: CDR1 DFQATT, CDR2 SNEGSKA (reference sequence). Trimming stripped 1 base from V and 9 bases from J, with 10 bases between. The CDR3 is made up of 12 amino acids. The CDR3 loop is CSARGGRGEQFF. Written as DNA, the CDR3 is TGCAGTGCTAGAGGGGGGCGGGGTGAGCAGTTCTTC.

This clonotype was seen a handful of times. The chain uses TRBV20-1 and TRBJ2-1; 9 bases fit TRBD2. With 1 base clipped from V and 6 bases from J, the junction kept 4 bases outside the gene matches. From germline, CDR1 is DFQATT and CDR2 SNEGSKA (reference sequence). CDR3 length equals 14 residues. CDR3 sequence reads: CSARVVAGANEQFF. The CDR3 bases are TGCAGTGCTAGAGTAGTAGCGGGAGCCAATGAGCAGTTCTTC.

The rearrangement uses TRBV20-1 and TRBJ2-1; D call uncertain. Trimming removed 6 bases at V and 10 bases at J, with 16 bases between. This CDR3 comprises 12 residues. Germline CDR1 reads DFQATT; CDR2 reads SNEGSKA (reference sequence). CDR3 loop: CSARRPVGEQFF. The CDR3 DNA follows: TGCAGTGCCCGCCGCCCGGTCGGGGAGCAGTTCTTC.

This clonotype was observed a handful of times. The V and J genes are TRBV7-2 and TRBJ2-5, with 8 nucleotides matching TRBD2. The germline gives CDR1 SGHTA, CDR2 FQGNSA. There are 15 residues in the CDR3. With V trimmed by 2 bases and J by 5 bases, 7 bases remained unmatched. CDR3 protein: CASSLRRGLAETQYF. The CDR3 DNA is TGTGCCAGCAGCTTAAGGCGCGGACTAGCTGAGACCCAGTACTTC.

The CDR3 DNA follows: TGCAGTGCTAGAAGAGGGGAACAGGTCAATCAGCCCCAGCATTTT. Its translation: CSARRGEQVNQPQHF. The V gene is TRBV20-1, the J gene TRBJ1-5; D possibly corresponds to TRBD1 (5 bases). Trimming pared 2 bases from V and 3 bases from J, leaving 14 bases between. CDR3 length: 15 residues. Germline values: CDR1 DFQATT, CDR2 SNEGSKA (reference sequence).

The rearrangement joins TRBV6-6 to TRBJ2-7; perhaps TRBD1 as D (5 bases). CDR3 size: 14 residues. The germline V gene has CDR1 MNHNY and CDR2 SVGAGI (reference sequence). Trimming shortened V by 5 bases and J by 2 bases, and 13 bases separated the two germline ends. CDR3 nucleotide sequence: TGTGCCAGCAGTCCCAGGGATGTTGCCTACGAGCAGTACTTC. Translation gives CASSPRDVAYEQYF.

J is TRBJ1-2 and V is TRBV27; tentative D call: TRBD1 (6 bases). Germline-derived CDR1 and CDR2 are MNHEY and SMNVEV (reference sequence). This CDR3 comprises 15 residues. The V gene lost 6 bases and the J gene lost 0 bases, with 14 bases spanning the gap. Here the CDR3 reads CASRERGQPNYGYTF. The DNA of the CDR3 is TGTGCCAGCAGAGAAAGAGGACAGCCTAACTATGGCTACACCTTC.

The chain uses TRBV2 and TRBJ2-5, with D perhaps TRBD2 (5 bases). This CDR3 comprises 12 residues. With 6 bases removed from V and 9 bases from J, the gap between germline ends came to 14 bases. Germline CDR1 is SNHLY and CDR2 is FYNNEI. The CDR3 spells CASSDPLEAQYF. In nucleotides, the CDR3 is TGTGCCAGCAGCGACCCGCTGGAGGCCCAGTACTTC. The whole variable domain, remainder taken from reference TRBV2 and TRBJ2-5, is EPEVTQTPSHQVTQMGQEVILRCVPISNHLYFYWYRQILGQKVEFLVSFYNNEISEKSEIFDDQFSVERPDGSNFTLKIRSTKLEDSAMYFCASSDPLEAQYFGPGTRLLVL.

The genes are TRBV10-3 and TRBJ2-5; TRBD2 aligns across 8 bases. With 7 bases clipped from V and 4 bases from J, the junction kept 11 bases outside the gene matches. Germline V gene sequence: CDR1 ENHRY, CDR2 SYGVKD. The CDR3 spans 15 residues. CDR3 nucleotide sequence: TGTGCCATCAAGTCCCCGGGAGGGCCGGGAGAGACCCAGTACTTC. Translating it yields CAIKSPGGPGETQYF.

The chain employs TRBV6-5 and TRBJ1-5; D is unclear. The CDR3 has 13 residues. V lost 3 bases to trimming and J lost 4 bases, with 7 bases between them. The V gene's germline CDR1 is MNHEY and CDR2 SVGAGI. The CDR3 reads CASSYVPNQPQHF. In DNA, the CDR3 is TGTGCCAGCAGTTATGTTCCTAATCAGCCCCAGCATTTT.